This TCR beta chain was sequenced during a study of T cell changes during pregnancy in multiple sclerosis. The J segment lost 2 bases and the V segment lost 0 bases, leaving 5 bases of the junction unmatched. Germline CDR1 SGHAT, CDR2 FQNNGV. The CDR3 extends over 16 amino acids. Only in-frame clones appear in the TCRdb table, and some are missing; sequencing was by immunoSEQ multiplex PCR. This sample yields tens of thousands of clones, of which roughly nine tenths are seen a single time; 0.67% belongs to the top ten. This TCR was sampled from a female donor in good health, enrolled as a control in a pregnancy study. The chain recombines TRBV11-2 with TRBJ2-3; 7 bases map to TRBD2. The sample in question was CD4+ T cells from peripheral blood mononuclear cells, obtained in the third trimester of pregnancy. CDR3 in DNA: TGTGCCAGCAGCTTAGAAGGGAGGGGATTCACAGATACGCAGTATTTT. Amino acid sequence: CASSLEGRGFTDTQYF.